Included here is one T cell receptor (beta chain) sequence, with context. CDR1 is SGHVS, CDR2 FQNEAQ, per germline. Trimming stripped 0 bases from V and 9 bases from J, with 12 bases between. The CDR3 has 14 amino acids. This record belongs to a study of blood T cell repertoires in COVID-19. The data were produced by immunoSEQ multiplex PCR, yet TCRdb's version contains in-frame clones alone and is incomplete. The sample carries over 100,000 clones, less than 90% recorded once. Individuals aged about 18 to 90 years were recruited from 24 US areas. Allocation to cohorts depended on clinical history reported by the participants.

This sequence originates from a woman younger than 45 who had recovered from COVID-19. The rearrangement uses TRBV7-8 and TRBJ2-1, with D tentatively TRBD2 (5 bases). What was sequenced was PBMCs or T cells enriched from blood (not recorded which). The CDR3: CASSLAEVATEQFF. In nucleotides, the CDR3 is TGTGCCAGCAGCTTAGCGGAGGTAGCGACTGAGCAGTTCTTC.